This paragraph reports one T cell receptor beta chain. The data are from a study of blood T cell repertoires in COVID-19. Germline assignment: CDR1 DFQATT and CDR2 SNEGSKA (reference sequence). The CDR3 is made up of 13 amino acids. V lost 3 bases and J 1 base, leaving 8 bases between the germline ends. Profiled with immunoSEQ multiplex PCR; TCRdb holds only in-frame clones, not every one. The sample includes just under 350,000 clones, around 87% of them seen just once. V and J are TRBV20-1 and TRBJ2-3; D remains ambiguous. Specimen: peripheral blood. The origin of this receptor is a woman in her forties or fifties with COVID-19, enrolled during active disease. The CDR3 region is CSASQSRTDTQYF. CDR3 DNA: TGCAGTGCTAGTCAGTCCCGCACAGATACGCAGTATTTT.